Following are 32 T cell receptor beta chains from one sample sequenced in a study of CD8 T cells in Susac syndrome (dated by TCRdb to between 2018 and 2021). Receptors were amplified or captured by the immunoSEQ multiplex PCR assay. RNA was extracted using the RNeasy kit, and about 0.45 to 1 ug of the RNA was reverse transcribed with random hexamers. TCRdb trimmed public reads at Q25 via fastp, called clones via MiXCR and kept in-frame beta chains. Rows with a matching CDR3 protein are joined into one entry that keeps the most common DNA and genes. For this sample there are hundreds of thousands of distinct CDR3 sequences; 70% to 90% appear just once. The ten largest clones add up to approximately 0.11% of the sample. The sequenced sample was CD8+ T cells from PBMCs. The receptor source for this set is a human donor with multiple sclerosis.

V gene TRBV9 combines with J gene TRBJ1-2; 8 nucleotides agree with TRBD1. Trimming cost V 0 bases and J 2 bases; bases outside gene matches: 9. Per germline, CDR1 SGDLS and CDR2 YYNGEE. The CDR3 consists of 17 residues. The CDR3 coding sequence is TGTGCCAGCAGCGTAGATCACAGGGGGACAAGAAACTATGGCTACACCTTC. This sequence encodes CASSVDHRGTRNYGYTF.

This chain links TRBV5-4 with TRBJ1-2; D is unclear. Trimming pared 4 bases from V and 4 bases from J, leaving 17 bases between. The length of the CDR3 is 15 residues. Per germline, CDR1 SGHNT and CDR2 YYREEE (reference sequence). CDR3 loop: CASSPDKTSSYGYTF. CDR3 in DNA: TGTGCCAGCAGCCCCGACAAGACATCCAGCTATGGCTACACCTTC.

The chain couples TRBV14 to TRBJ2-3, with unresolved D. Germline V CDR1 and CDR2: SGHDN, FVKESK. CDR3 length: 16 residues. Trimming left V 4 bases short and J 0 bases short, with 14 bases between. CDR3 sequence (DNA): TGTGCCAGCAGCCTAATGGTCACAGACAGCACAGATACGCAGTATTTT. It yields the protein CASSLMVTDSTDTQYF.

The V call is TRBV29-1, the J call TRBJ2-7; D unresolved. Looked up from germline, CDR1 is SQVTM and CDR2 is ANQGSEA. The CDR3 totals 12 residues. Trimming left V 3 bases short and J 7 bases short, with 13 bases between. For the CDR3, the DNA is TGCAGCGTTGAGGACCAGCCATGGGAGCAGTACTTC. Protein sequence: CSVEDQPWEQYF.

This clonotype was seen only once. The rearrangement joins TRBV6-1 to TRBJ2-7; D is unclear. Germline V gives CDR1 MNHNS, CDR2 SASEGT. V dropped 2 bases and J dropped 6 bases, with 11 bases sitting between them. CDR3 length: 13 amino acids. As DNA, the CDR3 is TGTGCCAGCAGTGAAACCCAACAACGCGAGCAGTACTTC. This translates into CASSETQQREQYF.

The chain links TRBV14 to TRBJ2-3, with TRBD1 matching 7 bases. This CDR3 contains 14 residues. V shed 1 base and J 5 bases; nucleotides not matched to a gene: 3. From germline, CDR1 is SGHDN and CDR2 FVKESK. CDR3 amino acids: CASSQAQGVDTQYF. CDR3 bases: TGTGCCAGCAGCCAAGCTCAGGGGGTAGATACGCAGTATTTT.

In nucleotides, the CDR3 is TGCGCCAGCAGCAACGGGACGAGTACCTACAATGAGCAGTTCTTC. This translates into CASSNGTSTYNEQFF. J is TRBJ2-1 and V is TRBV5-1; D tentatively fits TRBD1 or TRBD2 (5 bases each). CDR1 and CDR2 (germline): SGHRS, YFSETQ. The CDR3 is 15 residues long. V gave up 4 bases and J gave up 2 bases, with 13 bases separating them.

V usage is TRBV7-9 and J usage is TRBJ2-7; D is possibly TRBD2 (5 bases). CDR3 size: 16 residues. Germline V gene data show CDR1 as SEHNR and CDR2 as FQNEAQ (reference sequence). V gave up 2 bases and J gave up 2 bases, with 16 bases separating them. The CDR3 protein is CASSLISGYRAYEQYF. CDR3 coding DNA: TGTGCCAGCAGCTTAATTTCGGGGTACAGAGCCTACGAGCAGTACTTC. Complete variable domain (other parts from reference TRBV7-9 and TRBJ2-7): DTGVSQNPRHKITKRGQNVTFRCDPISEHNRLYWYRQTLGQGPEFLTYFQNEAQLEKSRLLSDRFSAERPKGSFSTLEIQRTEQGDSAMYLCASSLISGYRAYEQYFGPGTRLTVT.

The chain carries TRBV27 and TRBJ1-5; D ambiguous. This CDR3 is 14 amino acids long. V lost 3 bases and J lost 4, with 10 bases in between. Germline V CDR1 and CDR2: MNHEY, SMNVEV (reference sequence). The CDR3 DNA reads TGTGCCAGCAGTTTGGTCCGGGAGAATCAGCCCCAGCATTTT. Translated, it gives CASSLVRENQPQHF.

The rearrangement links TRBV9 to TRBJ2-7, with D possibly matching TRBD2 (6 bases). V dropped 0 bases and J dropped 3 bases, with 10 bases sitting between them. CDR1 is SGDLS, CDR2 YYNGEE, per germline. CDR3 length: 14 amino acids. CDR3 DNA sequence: TGTGCCAGCAGCGTAGGAGGAGGGAACTACGAGCAGTACTTC. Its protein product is CASSVGGGNYEQYF. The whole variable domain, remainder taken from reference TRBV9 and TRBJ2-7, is DSGVTQTPKHLITATGQRVTLRCSPRSGDLSVYWYQQSLDQGLQFLIQYYNGEERAKGNILERFSAQQFPDLHSELNLSSLELGDSALYFCASSVGGGNYEQYFGPGTRLTVT.

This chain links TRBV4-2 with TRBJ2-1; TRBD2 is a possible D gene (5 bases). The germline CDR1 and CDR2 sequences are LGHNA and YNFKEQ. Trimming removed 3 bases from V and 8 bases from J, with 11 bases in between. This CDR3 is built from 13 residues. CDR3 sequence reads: CASSHHSVHEQFF. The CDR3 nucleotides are TGTGCCAGCAGCCACCATAGCGTTCATGAGCAGTTCTTC.

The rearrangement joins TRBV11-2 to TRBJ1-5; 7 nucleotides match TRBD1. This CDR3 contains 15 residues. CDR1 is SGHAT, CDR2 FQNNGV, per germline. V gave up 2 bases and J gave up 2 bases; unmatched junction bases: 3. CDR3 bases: TGTGCCAGCAGCTTATCGCAGGGGGGCAATCAGCCCCAGCATTTT. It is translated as CASSLSQGGNQPQHF.

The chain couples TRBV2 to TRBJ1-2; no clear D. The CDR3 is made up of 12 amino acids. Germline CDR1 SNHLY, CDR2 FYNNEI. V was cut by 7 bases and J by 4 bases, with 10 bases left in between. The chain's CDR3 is CASNAGVYGYTF. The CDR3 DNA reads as TGTGCCAGCAACGCTGGAGTCTATGGCTACACCTTC.

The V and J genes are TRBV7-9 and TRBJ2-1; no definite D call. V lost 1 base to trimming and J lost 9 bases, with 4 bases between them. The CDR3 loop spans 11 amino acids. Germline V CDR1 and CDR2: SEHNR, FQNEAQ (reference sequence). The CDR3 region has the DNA TGTGCCAGCAGCTTAGGCCGTGAGCAGTTCTTC. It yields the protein CASSLGREQFF.

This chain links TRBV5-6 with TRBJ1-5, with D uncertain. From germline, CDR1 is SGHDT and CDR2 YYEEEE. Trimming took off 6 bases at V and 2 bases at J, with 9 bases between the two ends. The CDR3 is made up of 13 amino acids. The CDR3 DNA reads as TGTGCCAGCATGTCCGGTGGCAATCAGCCCCAGCATTTT. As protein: CASMSGGNQPQHF.

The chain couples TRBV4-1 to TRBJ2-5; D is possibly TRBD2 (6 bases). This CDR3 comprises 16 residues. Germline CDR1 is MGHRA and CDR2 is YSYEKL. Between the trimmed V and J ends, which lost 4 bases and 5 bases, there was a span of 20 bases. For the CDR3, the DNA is TGCGCCAGCAGCCGTGTTACTTTGCGGGATACGGAGACCCAGTACTTC. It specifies CASSRVTLRDTETQYF.

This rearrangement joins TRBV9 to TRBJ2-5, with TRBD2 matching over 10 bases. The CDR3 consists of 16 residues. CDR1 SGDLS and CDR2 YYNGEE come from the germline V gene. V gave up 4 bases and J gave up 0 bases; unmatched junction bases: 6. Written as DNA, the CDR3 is TGTGCCAGCAGCCTAGCGGGAGCCAACCACCAAGAGACCCAGTACTTC. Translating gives CASSLAGANHQETQYF.

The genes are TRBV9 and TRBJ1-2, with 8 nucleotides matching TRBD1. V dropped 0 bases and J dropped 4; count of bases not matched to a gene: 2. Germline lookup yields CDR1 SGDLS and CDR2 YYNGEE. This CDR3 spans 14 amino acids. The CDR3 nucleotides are TGTGCCAGCAGCGTAGAAGGGACAGGCTATGGCTACACCTTC. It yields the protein CASSVEGTGYGYTF.

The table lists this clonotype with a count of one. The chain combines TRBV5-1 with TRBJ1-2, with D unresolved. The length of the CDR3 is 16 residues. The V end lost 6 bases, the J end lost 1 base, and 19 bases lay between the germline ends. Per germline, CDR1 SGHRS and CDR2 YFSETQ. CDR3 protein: CASTSLEVGVNYGYTF. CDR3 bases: TGCGCCAGCACCTCCCTGGAGGTTGGAGTTAACTATGGCTACACCTTC. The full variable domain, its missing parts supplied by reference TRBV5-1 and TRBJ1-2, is KAGVTQTPRYLIKTRGQQVTLSCSPISGHRSVSWYQQTPGQGLQFLFEYFSETQRNKGNFPGRFSGRQFSNSRSEMNVSTLELGDSALYLCASTSLEVGVNYGYTFGSGTRLTVV.

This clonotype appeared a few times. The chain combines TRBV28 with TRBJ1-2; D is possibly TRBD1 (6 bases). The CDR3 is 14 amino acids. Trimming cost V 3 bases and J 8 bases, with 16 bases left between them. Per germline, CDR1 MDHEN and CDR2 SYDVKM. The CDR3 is CASSFQGPSWGYTF. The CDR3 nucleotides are TGTGCCAGCAGTTTCCAGGGGCCCAGTTGGGGCTACACCTTC.

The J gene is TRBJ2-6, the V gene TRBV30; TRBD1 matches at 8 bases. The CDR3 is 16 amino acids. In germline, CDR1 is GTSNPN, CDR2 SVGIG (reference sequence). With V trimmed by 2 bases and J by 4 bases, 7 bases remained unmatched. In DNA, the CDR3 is TGTGCCTGGAGTATCCAGGGGGCGCCAGGGGCCAACGTCCTGACTTTC. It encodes CAWSIQGAPGANVLTF.

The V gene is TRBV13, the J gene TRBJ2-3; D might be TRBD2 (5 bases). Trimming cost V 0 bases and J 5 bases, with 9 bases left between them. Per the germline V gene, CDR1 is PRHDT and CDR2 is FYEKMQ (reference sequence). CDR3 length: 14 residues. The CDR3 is CASSLGLARDTQYF. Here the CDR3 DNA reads TGTGCCAGCAGCTTAGGCCTAGCTCGAGATACGCAGTATTTT.

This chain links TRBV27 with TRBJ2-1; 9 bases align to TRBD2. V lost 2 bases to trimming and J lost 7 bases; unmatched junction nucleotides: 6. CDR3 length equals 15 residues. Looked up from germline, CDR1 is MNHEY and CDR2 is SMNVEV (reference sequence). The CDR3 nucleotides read TGTGCCAGCAGTTTACCCAACCTAGCGGGGAATGAGCAGTTCTTC. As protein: CASSLPNLAGNEQFF.

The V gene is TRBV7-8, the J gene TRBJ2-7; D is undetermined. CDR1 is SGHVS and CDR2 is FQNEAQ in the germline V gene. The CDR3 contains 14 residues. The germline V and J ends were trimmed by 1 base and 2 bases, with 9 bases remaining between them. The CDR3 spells CASSLVGRTYEQYF. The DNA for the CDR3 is TGTGCCAGCAGCTTAGTGGGCAGAACCTACGAGCAGTACTTC.

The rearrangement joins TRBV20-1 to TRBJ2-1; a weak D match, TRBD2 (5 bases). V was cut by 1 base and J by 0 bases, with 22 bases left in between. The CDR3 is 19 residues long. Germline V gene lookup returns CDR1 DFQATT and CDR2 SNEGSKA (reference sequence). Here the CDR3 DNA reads TGCAGTGCTAGAGTATTAGCGAGCCCAAGTCCTCGCTCCTACAATGAGCAGTTCTTC. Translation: CSARVLASPSPRSYNEQFF.

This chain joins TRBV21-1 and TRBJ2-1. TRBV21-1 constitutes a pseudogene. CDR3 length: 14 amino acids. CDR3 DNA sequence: TGTGCCAGCAGCAAAGGGGTCGGGGACAATGAGCAGTTCTTC. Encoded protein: CASSKGVGDNEQFF.

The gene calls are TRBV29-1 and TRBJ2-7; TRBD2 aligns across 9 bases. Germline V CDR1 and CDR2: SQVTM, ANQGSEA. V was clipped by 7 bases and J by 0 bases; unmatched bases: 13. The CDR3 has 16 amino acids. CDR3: CSGDRVGAGGSYEQYF. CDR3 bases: TGCAGCGGCGACAGGGTCGGAGCGGGAGGCTCCTACGAGCAGTACTTC.

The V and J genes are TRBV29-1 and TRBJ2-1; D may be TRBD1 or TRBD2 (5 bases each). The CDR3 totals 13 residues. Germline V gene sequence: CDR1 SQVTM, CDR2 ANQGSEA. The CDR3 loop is CSVQSGPSNEQFF. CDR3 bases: TGCAGTGTTCAATCGGGGCCTTCGAATGAGCAGTTCTTC.

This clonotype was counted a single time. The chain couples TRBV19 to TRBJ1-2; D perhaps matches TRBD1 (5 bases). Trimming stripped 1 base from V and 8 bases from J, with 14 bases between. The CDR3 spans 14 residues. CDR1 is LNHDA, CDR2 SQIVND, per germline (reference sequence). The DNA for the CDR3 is TGTGCCAGTAGTATAGCGATCGGGGGAAGAGGCTACACCTTC. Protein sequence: CASSIAIGGRGYTF.

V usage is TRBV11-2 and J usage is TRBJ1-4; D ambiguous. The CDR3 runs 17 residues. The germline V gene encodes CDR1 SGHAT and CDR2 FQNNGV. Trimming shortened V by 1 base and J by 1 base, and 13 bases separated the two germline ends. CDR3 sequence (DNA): TGTGCCAGCAGCTTAGTCGCCCGGACGGTAACTAATGAAAAACTGTTTTTT. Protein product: CASSLVARTVTNEKLFF.

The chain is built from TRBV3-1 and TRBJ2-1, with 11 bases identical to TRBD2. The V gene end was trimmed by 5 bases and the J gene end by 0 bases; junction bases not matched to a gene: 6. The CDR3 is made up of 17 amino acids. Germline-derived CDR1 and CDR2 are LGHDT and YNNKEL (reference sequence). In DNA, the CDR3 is TGTGCCAGCAGCGGGACTAGCGGCAGGAGCTCCTACAATGAGCAGTTCTTC. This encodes CASSGTSGRSSYNEQFF.

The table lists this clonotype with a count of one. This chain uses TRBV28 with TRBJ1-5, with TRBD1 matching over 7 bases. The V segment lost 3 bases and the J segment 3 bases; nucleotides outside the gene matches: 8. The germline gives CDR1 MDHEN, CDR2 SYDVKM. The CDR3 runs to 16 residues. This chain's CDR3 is CASSFSGTVPNQPQHF. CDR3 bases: TGTGCCAGCAGTTTTTCTGGGACAGTCCCCAATCAGCCCCAGCATTTT.